Reported below is one T cell receptor (beta chain). Its antigen is currently unknown. The sample originates from a study of T cell responses to AZD1222 COVID-19 vaccine. The CDR3 length is 16 residues. Germline V gene data show CDR1 as LGHDT and CDR2 as YNNKEL (reference sequence). Trimming took 3 bases from V and 10 from J; bases not matched to a gene: 10. Broader study findings: It should be noted that donors were predominantly white British and more often female, and clonal diversity was possibly underestimated. Across the whole spike, CD4 TCRs peaked at regions 160-218 and 743-854. Baseline seropositives among AZD1222 recipients totaled only 6 or 7.

Data came from immunoSEQ multiplex PCR; TCRdb stores just in-frame clones and leaves some out. The sample lists around 88,000 clones, around 90% occurring once. This sequence originates from an adult in good health. The input for sequencing was peripheral blood, taken on day 0 of AZD1222 vaccination. V and J are TRBV3-1 (or the pseudogene TRBV3-2) and TRBJ1-6; 9 bases agree with TRBD1. For the CDR3, the DNA is TGTGCCAGCAGCCAGGATAGGACAGGGGTGAGGTCACCCCTCCACTTT. The encoded protein is CASSQDRTGVRSPLHF.